One sample yielded the 16 T cell receptor beta chains listed below, sequenced in a study of post-analysis software for immune sequencing data. General study results and limits: Comparison of patients with controls showed five TRBV segments more frequent in patients, TRBV5-6, TRBV5-1 and TRBV20-1 among them.

These receptors' antigens are unknown. Presence of unique molecular identifiers characterized the TCR beta cDNA libraries. From the PCR reads, TCRdb called clonotypes with MiXCR, one entry per CDR3 protein. In the table there are roughly 570,000 distinct CDR3 sequences, approximately 31% of which are singletons. Sample: blood. These receptors originate from a girl aged 2 to 17 with multiple sclerosis.

The CDR3 region has the DNA TGTGCCACCAGTGATGCCCCTCCCGGTGGGGGTAAGGGCTACACCTTC. The encoded protein is CATSDAPPGGGKGYTF. This chain joins TRBV24-1 and TRBJ1-2, with a possible D match to TRBD1 (5 bases). Trimming removed 3 bases from V and 8 bases from J, with 21 bases in between. The germline V gene encodes CDR1 KGHDR and CDR2 SFDVKD. This CDR3 region has 16 residues.

The chain links TRBV6-5 to TRBJ1-6, with 8 positions matching TRBD1. V was pared by 7 bases and J by 7 bases, with 6 bases of the junction left unmatched. Germline V CDR1 and CDR2: MNHEY, SVGAGI. The CDR3 spans 14 residues. Here the CDR3 reads CASTRDRLNSPLHF. The CDR3 DNA sequence: TGTGCCAGCACCCGGGACAGGTTAAATTCACCCCTCCACTTT.

The chain has TRBV12-3 or TRBV12-4 and TRBJ2-5; D is perhaps TRBD1 or TRBD2 (6 bases each). Trimming removed 7 bases at V and 0 bases at J, with 21 bases between. The CDR3 is 17 residues long. This chain's CDR3 is CASTSARGPVYQETQYF. CDR3 sequence (DNA): TGTGCCAGCACCTCAGCCCGGGGGCCTGTGTACCAAGAGACCCAGTACTTC.

The chain links TRBV20-1 to TRBJ2-3; no firm D call. The DNA end is more similar to TRBJ1-5, so the J call may be wrong. Germline V lookup: CDR1 DFQATT, CDR2 SNEGSKA (reference sequence). The CDR3 spans 15 residues. CDR3 sequence: CSARGATTGNQPQHF. CDR3 in DNA: TGCAGTGCTAGGGGCGCGACGACGGGCAATCAGCCCCAGCATTTT.

The CDR3 sequence: CASSPLPRGLQETQYF. CDR3 bases: TGCGCCAGCAGCCCCCTACCCAGGGGTCTCCAAGAGACCCAGTACTTC. The genes are TRBV5-1 and TRBJ2-5; D is possibly TRBD1 (6 bases). The CDR3 loop spans 16 amino acids. Trimming shortened V by 4 bases and J by 1 base, and 17 bases separated the two germline ends. The germline V gene has CDR1 SGHRS and CDR2 YFSETQ. The full variable domain, its missing parts supplied by reference TRBV5-1 and TRBJ2-5, is KAGVTQTPRYLIKTRGQQVTLSCSPISGHRSVSWYQQTPGQGLQFLFEYFSETQRNKGNFPGRFSGRQFSNSRSEMNVSTLELGDSALYLCASSPLPRGLQETQYFGPGTRLLVL.

V usage is TRBV29-1 and J usage is TRBJ1-1; 10 positions match TRBD1. The CDR3 is 12 residues long. From germline, CDR1 is SQVTM and CDR2 ANQGSEA. With 0 bases clipped from V and 11 bases from J, the junction kept 3 bases outside the gene matches. CDR3 sequence: CSVEDGGQGAFF. Written as DNA, the CDR3 is TGCAGCGTTGAAGATGGGGGACAGGGGGCTTTCTTT.

This sequence joins TRBV7-9 and TRBJ2-3, with unresolved D. This CDR3 region has 16 residues. Germline CDR1 and CDR2: SEHNR and FQNEAQ (reference sequence). Deletions cut 7 bases from V and 4 bases from J, with 21 bases between. For the CDR3, the DNA is TGTGCCAGCATATCCTTGTGGGCCAGTGGCCCAGATACGCAGTATTTT. It translates to CASISLWASGPDTQYF.

This clonotype was observed a handful of times. The chain recombines TRBV7-2 with TRBJ2-7, with 14 positions matching TRBD2. The length of the CDR3 is 18 residues. Germline V gene sequence: CDR1 SGHTA, CDR2 FQGNSA. V lost 5 bases, J lost 0 bases, and 9 bases stayed unmatched. CDR3 DNA sequence: TGTGCCAGCAGCCTCGGACTAGCGGGGGGCGCGTACTCCTACGAGCAGTACTTC. This encodes CASSLGLAGGAYSYEQYF.

The chain couples TRBV24-1 to TRBJ1-5; 10 positions agree with TRBD1. V was clipped by 4 bases and J by 4 bases; unmatched bases: 6. The CDR3 extends over 16 amino acids. Germline CDR1 KGHDR, CDR2 SFDVKD. The CDR3 DNA reads as TGTGCCACCAGTGACCCCAGGACAGGGGGTAATCAGCCCCAGCATTTT. Translation gives CATSDPRTGGNQPQHF.

Of note for this clonotype: A much larger clone sits a single nucleotide away, making a read error possible. The genes are TRBV12-3 or TRBV12-4 and TRBJ2-3; D is uncertain. The CDR3 covers 13 residues. In DNA, the CDR3 is TGTGCCAGCTTGTACGGCCGCACAGATATGCAGTATTTT. Translating gives CASLYGRTDMQYF.

This clonotype was seen more than once but under ten times. The chain uses TRBV20-1 and TRBJ1-2; maybe TRBD1 (6 bases). CDR3 length equals 12 residues. In germline, CDR1 is DFQATT, CDR2 SNEGSKA (reference sequence). V was trimmed by 3 bases and J by 3 bases, leaving 8 bases between them. The CDR3 nucleotides read TGCAGTGCTAGTGGGGGCTACTATGGCTACACCTTC. Its translation is CSASGGYYGYTF.

Many counts were recorded for this clonotype. The V and J genes are TRBV7-2 and TRBJ2-1, with no clear D. The germline V and J ends were trimmed by 4 bases and 13 bases, with 11 bases remaining between them. The CDR3 spans 11 residues. The germline V gene encodes CDR1 SGHTA and CDR2 FQGNSA. The CDR3 nucleotides are TGTGCCAGCAGCTCAAGCCGCATACAGTTCTTC. It yields the protein CASSSSRIQFF.

This clonotype was counted between two and nine times. This CDR3 is CASSQEGSSTDTQYF. The CDR3, as DNA: TGCGCCAGCAGCCAGGAAGGTTCTAGCACAGATACGCAGTATTTT. J is TRBJ2-3 and V is TRBV4-1; D uncertain. Per the germline V gene, CDR1 is MGHRA and CDR2 is YSYEKL. The CDR3 sequence is 15 residues long. With 3 bases removed from V and 0 bases from J, the gap between germline ends came to 10 bases.

The V call is TRBV12-3 or TRBV12-4, the J call TRBJ2-5; 7 bases align to TRBD2. J lost 5 bases, V lost 4 bases, and 10 bases had no gene match. The CDR3 covers 15 residues. This CDR3 is CASSSEARGGETQYF. The CDR3 DNA sequence: TGTGCCAGCAGTTCGGAAGCGCGGGGAGGGGAGACCCAGTACTTC.

The rearrangement joins TRBV7-2 to TRBJ2-1, with D perhaps TRBD2 (5 bases). This CDR3 contains 15 residues. Trimming removed 1 base from V and 3 bases from J, with 10 bases in between. Germline V gene lookup returns CDR1 SGHTA and CDR2 FQGNSA. Here the CDR3 DNA reads TGTGCCAGCAGCTTAGGACTACCGGGCTACAATGAGCAGTTCTTC. It is translated as CASSLGLPGYNEQFF.

Comments on this clonotype: A much larger clonotype is one base distant, so this may be a read error. This chain joins TRBV7-6 and TRBJ2-7; 9 positions match TRBD2. V lost 5 bases, J lost 3 bases, and 11 bases stayed unmatched. The germline CDR1 and CDR2 sequences are SGHVS and FNYEAQ. This CDR3 has 16 amino acids. The DNA of the CDR3 is TGTGCCAGCAGCGCCCGAATTAGCGGGGGCTTCTACGAGCAGTACTTC. Translating gives CASSARISGGFYEQYF.